This TCR beta chain derives from a study of shared clonotypes between healthy human individuals. Across the study: Used for every donor were three CD4 naive, three CD4 memory, two CD8 naive and one CD8 memory plate. Notes on the study in general: The low donor count limited represented genetic and exposure-history diversity. It was the non-shared clonotypes that had lower generation probabilities than clonotypes shared by all four donors. Sample collection involved blood only; tissue repertoires are likely different.

Germline assignment: CDR1 SGHTA and CDR2 FQGNSA. Between the trimmed V and J ends, which lost 4 bases and 4 bases, there was a span of 10 bases. This CDR3 comprises 13 residues. Clones were read by immunoSEQ multiplex PCR, and TCRdb kept only the in-frame ones, dropping some. The sample holds about 2.4 million clones, 90% to 95% seen once. Notes on this clone: What it binds is not known.

The sequencing input was naive CD4+ T cells sorted from blood. Subset in this sample: CD45RA+ positively selected. This clonotype was sampled from a man younger than 35 in good health. This chain joins TRBV7-2 and TRBJ1-1; D not certain. For the CDR3, the DNA is TGTGCCAGCAGCTCTTACACGGTCACTGAAGCTTTCTTT. Translation: CASSSYTVTEAFF.